This T cell receptor (beta chain) derives from a study of blood T cell repertoires in COVID-19. The CDR3 contains 12 residues. Germline V gives CDR1 SGHNT, CDR2 YENEEA. With 5 bases clipped from V and 11 bases from J, the junction kept 6 bases outside the gene matches. Clones were read by immunoSEQ multiplex PCR, and TCRdb kept only the in-frame ones, dropping some. The sample has approximately 210,000 clones; 87% are singletons. Sequences were obtained from PBMCs or T cells enriched from blood (not recorded which). The chain couples TRBV11-3 to TRBJ2-1; the match to TRBD2 covers 7 bases. This TCR derives from a woman under 40 who had recovered from COVID-19. CDR3 coding DNA: TGTGCCAGCAGCCCCCTCGGGGGGAAGCAGTTCTTC. It is translated as CASSPLGGKQFF.